This T cell receptor (beta chain) was recovered during a study of shared clonotypes between healthy human individuals. Study conclusions and caveats: Clonotypes shared by all four sorted-subset donors had higher generation probabilities than non-shared clonotypes.

V was trimmed by 0 bases and J by 2 bases, leaving 8 bases between them. The germline V gene has CDR1 SGDLS and CDR2 YYNGEE. This CDR3 region has 14 residues. This clone was found many times. Its specificity is not known. The sample contains more than one DNA sequence encoding this CDR3. Sequenced by immunoSEQ multiplex PCR; TCRdb stores in-frame clones only, minus some. The sample lists about 1.1 million clones, 78% occurring once. Source material: memory CD4+ T cells from PBMCs. Subset given: CD45RA-negative fraction. The receptor was isolated from a man younger than 35 in good health. Some clones in this sample may be carry-over from other donors' samples. J is TRBJ2-5 and V is TRBV9; possible D gene TRBD2, 5 bases. CDR3 coding DNA: TGTGCCAGCAGCGTAGGCGGGTCTCAAGAGACCCAGTACTTC. Translating gives CASSVGGSQETQYF.